This entry lists 30 T cell receptor beta chains sequenced from one sample in a study of blood T cell repertoires in COVID-19. Using immunoSEQ multiplex PCR, the repertoire was profiled, and TCRdb retains in-frame clones only, with some absent. Of approximately 210,000 clones listed, about 90% are singletons. Sequencing was done on a sample of peripheral blood. These TCRs come from a man aged 35-49 years with active or convalescent COVID-19.

This clone was seen only once. The rearrangement joins TRBV6-4 to TRBJ2-2; a possible D gene is TRBD1 (6 bases). CDR3 length: 14 amino acids. V lost 3 bases, J lost 4 bases, and 9 bases lay in between. CDR1 and CDR2 (germline): MRHNA, SNTAGT. CDR3 in DNA: TGTGCCAGCAGTGAAACAGGGCTCACCGGGGAGCTGTTTTTT. Amino acid sequence: CASSETGLTGELFF.

The chain employs TRBV27 and TRBJ2-6; D is possibly TRBD2 (6 bases). The CDR3 is 14 amino acids. V was cut by 6 bases and J by 1 base, with 7 bases left in between. Germline V lookup: CDR1 MNHEY, CDR2 SMNVEV (reference sequence). The CDR3 region has the DNA TGTGCCAGCAGGCGGGGTTCTGGGGCCAACGTCCTGACTTTC. Translated: CASRRGSGANVLTF.

There are a few counts of this clone. The chain couples TRBV27 to TRBJ1-4; TRBD1 matches 7 bases. J lost 4 bases, V lost 6 bases, and 8 bases had no gene match. The CDR3 is made up of 15 amino acids. Germline loops: CDR1 MNHEY, CDR2 SMNVEV (reference sequence). This chain's CDR3 is CASRGRQGGNEKLFF. CDR3 in DNA: TGTGCCAGCAGGGGACGACAGGGAGGTAATGAAAAACTGTTTTTT.

The V call is TRBV4-1, the J call TRBJ2-7, with D perhaps matching TRBD2 (6 bases). The CDR3 covers 16 residues. The V gene lost 0 bases and the J gene lost 2 bases, with 14 bases spanning the gap. Per the germline V gene, CDR1 is MGHRA and CDR2 is YSYEKL. The CDR3 region is CASSQDPIAETYEQYF. DNA of the CDR3: TGCGCCAGCAGCCAAGATCCAATAGCGGAAACCTACGAGCAGTACTTC.

The chain couples TRBV5-1 to TRBJ2-1; the match to TRBD1 covers 7 bases. This CDR3 comprises 14 residues. V was pared by 4 bases and J by 2 bases, with 3 bases of the junction left unmatched. Germline CDR1 and CDR2: SGHRS and YFSETQ. The CDR3, as DNA: TGCGCCAGCAGCCGACAGGGAGCCTACAATGAGCAGTTCTTC. Its translation is CASSRQGAYNEQFF.

This chain links TRBV12-3 or TRBV12-4 with TRBJ1-1, with a tentative D call TRBD1 (5 bases). This CDR3 comprises 12 residues. Trimming shortened V by 5 bases and J by 6 bases, and 10 bases separated the two germline ends. CDR3 amino acids: CASSTGLAEAFF. The CDR3 nucleotides read TGTGCCAGCAGTACGGGACTAGCTGAAGCTTTCTTT.

The rearrangement joins TRBV4-1 to TRBJ2-1; the match to TRBD2 covers 14 bases. CDR1 and CDR2 (germline): MGHRA, YSYEKL. The CDR3 covers 17 residues. Unmatched junction bases numbered 11, after V lost 5 bases and J lost 8 bases. In nucleotides, the CDR3 is TGCGCCAGCAGCAAACGAGACGGGACTAGCGGGAGCTATGAGCAGTTCTTC. Translation: CASSKRDGTSGSYEQFF.

The chain carries TRBV6-4 and TRBJ1-2, with D perhaps matching TRBD1 (5 bases). The CDR3 totals 13 residues. Trimming removed 6 bases at V and 11 bases at J, with 19 bases between. Per the germline V gene, CDR1 is MRHNA and CDR2 is SNTAGT. The CDR3: CASREYYTGGYTF. CDR3 DNA: TGTGCCAGCAGGGAATATTACACCGGGGGGTACACCTTC.

V gene TRBV27 combines with J gene TRBJ1-5; 10 bases fit TRBD1. Germline CDR1 and CDR2: MNHEY and SMNVEV (reference sequence). This CDR3 is built from 16 residues. Trimming took 6 bases from V and 6 from J; bases not matched to a gene: 11. The CDR3, as DNA: TGTGCCAGCAGCACCGGGACAGGGGTGGTATCTCAGCCCCAGCATTTT. It encodes CASSTGTGVVSQPQHF.

The chain employs TRBV6-1 and TRBJ2-5; TRBD1 matches 7 bases. Germline values: CDR1 MNHNS, CDR2 SASEGT. This CDR3 has 17 residues. The trim removed 1 base at V and 2 bases at J, leaving 10 bases unmatched. The CDR3 DNA follows: TGTGCCAGCAGTGAAGAAGCGACAGGGTGGGGACAAGAGACCCAGTACTTC. This codes for CASSEEATGWGQETQYF.

The rearrangement links TRBV7-9 to TRBJ1-4, with TRBD1 matching over 7 bases. Germline values: CDR1 SEHNR, CDR2 FQNEAQ (reference sequence). V lost 5 bases and J lost 8; bases outside the gene matches: 11. The CDR3 covers 15 residues. Written as DNA, the CDR3 is TGTGCCAGCAGCGGACAGGCAGGGTTGGGCGAAAAACTGTTTTTT. Residues: CASSGQAGLGEKLFF. The full variable domain, rest sourced from reference TRBV7-9 and TRBJ1-4, is DTGVSQNPRHKITKRGQNVTFRCDPISEHNRLYWYRQTLGQGPEFLTYFQNEAQLEKSRLLSDRFSAERPKGSFSTLEIQRTEQGDSAMYLCASSGQAGLGEKLFFGSGTQLSVL.

The V gene is TRBV5-1, the J gene TRBJ1-2; 9 positions match TRBD1. The length of the CDR3 is 15 residues. Trimming at V came to 4 bases and at J to 4 bases, leaving 8 bases not matched to a gene. Germline-derived CDR1 and CDR2 are SGHRS and YFSETQ. CDR3 bases: TGCGCCAGCAGCCAGGGACCGGGACAGGGCTATGGCTACACCTTC. Its protein is CASSQGPGQGYGYTF.

The rearrangement joins TRBV28 to TRBJ1-3; TRBD1 matches at 7 bases. Losses at the gene ends were 6 bases for V and 4 bases for J; bases not matched to a gene: 9. Per germline, CDR1 MDHEN and CDR2 SYDVKM. The CDR3 is made up of 15 amino acids. The DNA of the CDR3 is TGTGCCAGCAGAGAACAGGGGAATCGGGGAAACACCATATATTTT. Translation gives CASREQGNRGNTIYF.

The V and J genes are TRBV28 and TRBJ2-3; TRBD2 agrees at 10 bases. With V trimmed by 4 bases and J by 2 bases, 6 bases remained unmatched. Per the germline V gene, CDR1 is MDHEN and CDR2 is SYDVKM. This CDR3 is built from 16 residues. CDR3 in amino acids: CASSSEREGNTDTQYF. The CDR3 DNA reads TGTGCCAGCAGTTCAGAGCGGGAGGGGAACACAGATACGCAGTATTTT.

The rearrangement uses TRBV19 and TRBJ2-2, with 13 nucleotides matching TRBD2. Germline-derived CDR1 and CDR2 are LNHDA and SQIVND (reference sequence). The V and J ends lost 7 bases and 6 bases, in that order; junction bases with no gene match: 29. The CDR3 is 23 residues long. CDR3 nucleotides: TGTGCCAGTATGCCCCTACCCGGCAGGGTACTAGCGGGAGGGCTTGGTGTCGCCGGGGAGCTGTTTTTT. Encoded protein: CASMPLPGRVLAGGLGVAGELFF.

The CDR3 protein is CASSIRGYEQYF. The CDR3 DNA is TGTGCCAGTAGTATTCGGGGGTACGAGCAGTACTTC. The V gene is TRBV19, the J gene TRBJ2-7; possible D gene TRBD2, 6 bases. The ends were cut back, 3 bases at V and 4 bases at J, with 7 bases in the middle. Per the germline V gene, CDR1 is LNHDA and CDR2 is SQIVND (reference sequence). This CDR3 comprises 12 residues.

The chain uses TRBV7-2 and TRBJ1-2; 11 positions match TRBD1. This CDR3 has 16 amino acids. Looked up from germline, CDR1 is SGHTA and CDR2 is FQGNSA. Losses at the gene ends were 5 bases for V and 1 base for J; bases not matched to a gene: 6. Here the CDR3 DNA reads TGTGCCAGCAGCCAAGGAGGGACAGGGGGTAACTATGGCTACACCTTC. Protein sequence: CASSQGGTGGNYGYTF.

V and J are TRBV6-5 and TRBJ2-2; no firm D call. This CDR3 has 15 amino acids. Germline CDR1 is MNHEY and CDR2 is SVGAGI. V dropped 0 bases and J dropped 2 bases, with 7 bases sitting between them. DNA for the CDR3: TGTGCCAGCAGTTACTCCAGGTCCAACACCGGGGAGCTGTTTTTT. This codes for CASSYSRSNTGELFF.

The chain joins TRBV9 to TRBJ1-2; D gene uncertain. This CDR3 region has 16 residues. V lost 4 bases and J 8 bases, leaving 24 bases between the germline ends. From germline, CDR1 is SGDLS and CDR2 YYNGEE. The CDR3 DNA reads TGTGCCAGCAGCCCTAGTGGAGCTTGGTCCGATGGGGGCTACACCTTC. Its protein product is CASSPSGAWSDGGYTF.

The V gene is TRBV19, the J gene TRBJ1-1; TRBD1 is a possible D gene (5 bases). Trimming stripped 1 base from V and 1 base from J, with 10 bases between. The germline CDR1 and CDR2 sequences are LNHDA and SQIVND (reference sequence). CDR3 size: 15 residues. The chain's CDR3 is CASSIGTGGNTEAFF. For the CDR3, the DNA is TGTGCCAGTAGTATAGGAACGGGGGGGAACACTGAAGCTTTCTTT.

The CDR3 bases are TGTGCCAGCAGCTCTAGACCGGACAGGGTGGGCTATGGCTACACCTTC. This codes for CASSSRPDRVGYGYTF. The chain links TRBV7-3 to TRBJ1-2, with TRBD1 matching over 8 bases. The CDR3 has 16 residues. V was clipped by 4 bases and J by 4 bases; unmatched bases: 11. Germline assignment: CDR1 SGHTA and CDR2 FQGTGA.

This clone appeared a single time. The chain links TRBV28 to TRBJ1-3; TRBD1 is a possible D gene (6 bases). The CDR3 is 17 amino acids. With 6 bases removed from V and 0 bases from J, the gap between germline ends came to 18 bases. The germline V gene encodes CDR1 MDHEN and CDR2 SYDVKM. CDR3 protein: CASRLSGAPVSGNTIYF. As DNA, the CDR3 is TGTGCCAGCAGGTTGTCAGGGGCCCCCGTCTCTGGAAACACCATATATTTT. The whole variable domain, remainder taken from reference TRBV28 and TRBJ1-3, is DVKVTQSSRYLVKRTGEKVFLECVQDMDHENMFWYRQDPGLGLRLIYFSYDVKMKEKGDIPEGYSVSREKKERFSLILESASTNQTSMYLCASRLSGAPVSGNTIYFGEGSWLTVV.

The V and J genes are TRBV19 and TRBJ1-5; the match to TRBD1 covers 7 bases. The CDR3 has 16 residues. The germline gives CDR1 LNHDA, CDR2 SQIVND (reference sequence). Trimming cost V 5 bases and J 0 bases; bases outside gene matches: 7. The CDR3 nucleotides are TGTGCCAGTAGTTGGGCAGGGGGACTTAGCAATCAGCCCCAGCATTTT. It specifies CASSWAGGLSNQPQHF.

The V call is TRBV27, the J call TRBJ2-5; a weak D match, TRBD1 (5 bases). V lost 5 bases to trimming and J lost 0 bases, with 10 bases between them. The V gene's germline CDR1 is MNHEY and CDR2 SMNVEV (reference sequence). This CDR3 has 14 amino acids. The CDR3 nucleotides read TGTGCCAGCAGTGAGAGACAGTACCAAGAGACCCAGTACTTC. This gives the protein CASSERQYQETQYF.

In this sample, this clone turned up a few times. In DNA form, the CDR3 reads TGTGCCAGCAGTCTACTTAATTCACCCCTCCACTTT. Protein sequence: CASSLLNSPLHF. V is TRBV27 and J is TRBJ1-6; D ambiguous. The CDR3 totals 12 residues. Per the germline V gene, CDR1 is MNHEY and CDR2 is SMNVEV (reference sequence). The V and J ends lost 5 bases and 6 bases respectively, with 5 bases between them.

The chain employs TRBV5-1 and TRBJ2-7, with 7 positions matching TRBD2. There are 13 residues in the CDR3. Germline V gene sequence: CDR1 SGHRS, CDR2 YFSETQ. V gave up 2 bases and J gave up 6 bases; unmatched junction bases: 5. This CDR3 reads CASSFTGGTEQYF. Here the CDR3 DNA reads TGCGCCAGCAGCTTTACCGGGGGGACCGAGCAGTACTTC.

In the case of this clone: A read error may be the cause here, since a much bigger clone is one base away. This specimen includes other DNA sequences encoding the same CDR3. The genes are TRBV5-4 and TRBJ2-2, with 9 bases aligning to TRBD2. V lost 8 bases, J lost 4 bases, and 12 bases stayed unmatched. CDR3 length: 16 residues. Germline V gene lookup returns CDR1 SGHNT and CDR2 YYREEE (reference sequence). DNA of the CDR3: TGTGCCAGTAGGGAAATAGCGGGGGCCCTCACCGGGGAGCTGTTTTTT. Encoded protein: CASREIAGALTGELFF.

Worth noting for this clone: This same CDR3 is encoded by further DNA sequences in the sample. The chain is built from TRBV6-5 and TRBJ2-5, with 9 bases matching TRBD2. There are 15 residues in the CDR3. The V and J ends lost 6 bases and 2 bases, in that order; junction bases with no gene match: 7. Germline V CDR1 and CDR2: MNHEY, SVGAGI. The CDR3 region is CASSRSGGTQETQYF. CDR3 in DNA: TGTGCCAGCAGCCGGAGCGGGGGGACTCAAGAGACCCAGTACTTC.

CDR3 sequence reads: CASSHPTYSSGDEQYF. CDR3 nucleotide sequence: TGTGCCAGCAGCCATCCGACCTACTCAAGCGGCGACGAGCAGTACTTC. The genes are TRBV11-2 and TRBJ2-7; the D gene is possibly TRBD2 (5 bases). Looked up from germline, CDR1 is SGHAT and CDR2 is FQNNGV. There are 16 residues in the CDR3. Trimming left V 5 bases short and J 5 bases short, with 22 bases between.

The chain couples TRBV19 to TRBJ1-5; D might be TRBD1 (5 bases). The ends were cut back, 2 bases at V and 7 bases at J, with 18 bases in the middle. The germline gives CDR1 LNHDA, CDR2 SQIVND (reference sequence). The CDR3 runs 16 residues. Here the CDR3 reads CASSILGRAVGQPQHF. In nucleotides, the CDR3 is TGTGCCAGTAGTATATTGGGCAGGGCCGTAGGGCAGCCCCAGCATTTT.